These 2 T cell receptor beta chains came from one sample sequenced in a study of cytomegalovirus exposure and HLA in healthy donors. Amplification used 60 Vbeta primers and 13 Jbeta primers. The method was immunoSEQ multiplex PCR; TCRdb's version includes in-frame clones alone and lacks a portion of them. In the table there are more than 85,000 clones, around 73% of which are singletons. The specimen sequenced was PBMCs. The receptors shown here come from a man in his thirties or forties in good health and CMV-seronegative.

The CDR3 DNA reads TGTGCCAGCAGAACAGATTTTCTAGCCAAAAACATTCAGTACTTC. Translation gives CASRTDFLAKNIQYF. V is TRBV6-5 and J is TRBJ2-4; D not certain. The CDR3 loop spans 15 amino acids. V shed 6 bases and J shed 0 bases, with 12 bases lying between them. CDR1 MNHEY and CDR2 SVGAGI come from the germline V gene.

The V and J genes are TRBV10-3 and TRBJ1-4; D is unresolved. Germline V CDR1 and CDR2: ENHRY, SYGVKD. The CDR3 is 15 amino acids. V was pared by 0 bases and J by 6 bases, with 11 bases between. This CDR3 is CAISESGGLDEKLFF. The CDR3 coding sequence is TGTGCCATCAGTGAGTCTGGCGGGTTGGATGAAAAACTGTTTTTT.